This T cell receptor beta chain is from a study of blood T cell repertoires in COVID-19. V lost 5 bases to trimming and J lost 4 bases; unmatched junction nucleotides: 6. Germline loops: CDR1 SGHTA, CDR2 FQGTGA. The CDR3 totals 14 residues. The protocol was immunoSEQ multiplex PCR, while the TCRdb copy is restricted to in-frame clones and leaves out a portion. The profile shows 150,000 to 200,000 clones, 65% to 80% of them singletons. The TCR was taken from a woman between 65 and 79 years old in a cohort exposed to, infected with or recovered from COVID-19 (not recorded which). The source material was PBMCs or T cells enriched from blood (not recorded which). The rearrangement links TRBV7-3 to TRBJ2-3; 7 bases line up with TRBD2. The CDR3 is CASSPGGVPDTQYF. CDR3 nucleotides: TGTGCCAGCAGCCCGGGGGGAGTCCCAGATACGCAGTATTTT. The whole variable domain, remainder taken from reference TRBV7-3 and TRBJ2-3, is GAGVSQTPSNKVTEKGKYVELRCDPISGHTALYWYRQSLGQGPEFLIYFQGTGAADDSGLPNDRFFAVRPEGSVSTLKIQRTERGDSAVYLCASSPGGVPDTQYFGPGTRLTVL.